Following are 30 T cell receptor beta chains from one sample sequenced in a study of blood T cell repertoires in COVID-19. Here immunoSEQ multiplex PCR was the method, and the copy in TCRdb shows in-frame clones only, minus some. Here the sample spans about 180,000 clones, around 80% being singletons. Sequenced: peripheral blood. These receptors came from a woman aged 55-70 years with acute or convalescent COVID-19.

This chain links TRBV5-1 with TRBJ2-5; 7 bases fit TRBD1. CDR1 and CDR2 (germline): SGHRS, YFSETQ. CDR3 length equals 15 residues. J gave up 4 bases and V 0 bases, and 6 bases lay outside the gene matches. CDR3 sequence reads: CASSLGQGVGETQYF. CDR3 DNA sequence: TGCGCCAGCAGCTTGGGCCAGGGGGTTGGAGAGACCCAGTACTTC.

The V gene is TRBV5-6, the J gene TRBJ2-3; 11 nucleotides agree with TRBD2. The trim removed 4 bases at V and 0 bases at J, leaving 7 bases unmatched. The germline V gene has CDR1 SGHDT and CDR2 YYEEEE. The CDR3 is 17 amino acids. CDR3 bases: TGTGCCAGCAGCCCTCCGGGACTAGCGGCTAGCACAGATACGCAGTATTTT. Amino acids: CASSPPGLAASTDTQYF.

The gene calls are TRBV28 and TRBJ1-3; 8 bases align to TRBD1. V shed 8 bases and J 4 bases; nucleotides not matched to a gene: 1. Germline CDR1 and CDR2: MDHEN and SYDVKM. This CDR3 is 12 amino acids long. As DNA, the CDR3 is TGTGCCAGCGGGGACAGGGGAAACACCATATATTTT. Amino acids: CASGDRGNTIYF.

The CDR3 DNA reads TGTGCCAGCAGCTTAGGGACTAGCGGGGGCACAGATACGCAGTATTTT. Translating it yields CASSLGTSGGTDTQYF. V is TRBV11-3 and J is TRBJ2-3; the match to TRBD2 covers 12 bases. V was clipped by 1 base and J by 1 base; unmatched bases: 0. The CDR3 loop spans 16 amino acids. CDR1 and CDR2 (germline): SGHNT, YENEEA.

The chain joins TRBV2 to TRBJ1-6; 7 positions match TRBD1. Trimming cost V 5 bases and J 6 bases; bases outside gene matches: 4. This CDR3 is built from 14 residues. The germline V gene encodes CDR1 SNHLY and CDR2 FYNNEI. In DNA, the CDR3 is TGTGCCAGCAGTTCGGACAGGTTTAATTCACCCCTCCACTTT. Translation: CASSSDRFNSPLHF.

This chain links TRBV5-5 with TRBJ1-1; D not certain. Germline V gives CDR1 SGHKS, CDR2 YYEKEE (reference sequence). Trimming removed 4 bases at V and 4 bases at J, with 14 bases between. This CDR3 has 14 amino acids. Here the CDR3 DNA reads TGTGCCAGCAGCCACGGACTAGTCCCCACTGAAGCTTTCTTT. Protein product: CASSHGLVPTEAFF.

CDR3 loop: CASSQAGSVTDTQYF. The CDR3 DNA reads as TGTGCCAGCAGCCAAGCGGGTTCGGTGACAGATACGCAGTATTTT. The rearrangement joins TRBV3-1 (or the pseudogene TRBV3-2) to TRBJ2-3; D call uncertain. Germline V gene sequence: CDR1 LGHDT, CDR2 YNNKEL (reference sequence). This CDR3 has 15 amino acids. V was pared by 1 base and J by 3 bases, with 11 bases between.

V is TRBV6-2 or TRBV6-3 and J is TRBJ2-7; D is ambiguous. Trimming shortened V by 2 bases and J by 6 bases, and 17 bases separated the two germline ends. CDR3 length equals 15 residues. The germline V gene encodes CDR1 MNHEY and CDR2 SVGEGT. The CDR3 nucleotides are TGTGCCAGCAGTTACCTCCTGGGCCAATACGGCGAGCAGTACTTC. The encoded protein is CASSYLLGQYGEQYF.

This chain joins TRBV24-1 and TRBJ1-2; D is unclear. Germline V gene sequence: CDR1 KGHDR, CDR2 SFDVKD. This CDR3 is 13 amino acids long. V lost 3 bases, J lost 2 bases, and 6 bases lay in between. CDR3 region: CATSDNINYGYTF. CDR3 bases: TGTGCCACCAGTGATAACATAAACTATGGCTACACCTTC.

This chain uses TRBV5-5 with TRBJ1-5, with D maybe TRBD1 (6 bases). This CDR3 comprises 14 residues. Trimming left V 4 bases short and J 6 bases short, with 14 bases between. Germline CDR1 and CDR2: SGHKS and YYEKEE (reference sequence). DNA for the CDR3: TGTGCCAGCAGCGGGGGACCCAGGGGTCAGCCCCAGCATTTT. It codes for CASSGGPRGQPQHF. The full variable domain, its missing parts supplied by reference TRBV5-5 and TRBJ1-5, is DAGVTQSPTHLIKTRGQQVTLRCSPISGHKSVSWYQQVLGQGPQFIFQYYEKEERGRGNFPDRFSARQFPNYSSELNVNALLLGDSALYLCASSGGPRGQPQHFGDGTRLSIL.

The rearrangement uses TRBV21-1 and TRBJ1-6. TRBV21-1 is designated a pseudogene. The CDR3 contains 16 residues. The CDR3 bases are TGTGCCAGCAGCAAAGAGGGCAGGAGGTTTAATTCACCCCTCCACTTT. It is translated as CASSKEGRRFNSPLHF.

This clone was seen a single time. The chain uses TRBV10-1 and TRBJ1-5; 7 nucleotides line up with TRBD1. Germline CDR1 WNHNN, CDR2 SYGVQD (reference sequence). V shed 6 bases, J shed 2 bases, and the junction held 25 bases outside the gene matches. CDR3 size: 21 residues. CDR3: CASSAGTVGLTPLGGNQPQHF. The CDR3 coding sequence is TGCGCCAGCAGCGCAGGGACAGTAGGTCTGACCCCCTTGGGAGGCAATCAGCCCCAGCATTTT.

A few counts support this clone. The chain has TRBV4-2 and TRBJ2-7; 12 bases are shared with TRBD2. Trimming at V came to 1 base and at J to 5 bases, leaving 6 bases not matched to a gene. Germline V gene sequence: CDR1 LGHNA, CDR2 YNFKEQ. CDR3 length equals 16 residues. The CDR3 loop is CASSQVLAGGPDEQYF. The CDR3, as DNA: TGTGCCAGCAGCCAAGTGCTAGCGGGGGGGCCGGACGAGCAGTACTTC.

The chain carries TRBV12-3 or TRBV12-4 and TRBJ2-1; D unresolved. The CDR3 loop spans 13 amino acids. V dropped 1 base and J dropped 6 bases, with 7 bases sitting between them. The CDR3 loop is CASSLGSPNEQFF. For the CDR3, the DNA is TGTGCCAGCAGTTTAGGGAGCCCCAATGAGCAGTTCTTC.

As regards this clone: The limits of the CDR3 on the DNA are not certain, so only TCRdb's listed CDR3 is given. The chain recombines TRBV6-6 with TRBJ1-6; the table names TRBD1, a call not compared with the DNA. The CDR3 contains 15 residues when both ends are counted. Per the germline V gene, CDR1 is MNHNY and CDR2 is SVGAGI (reference sequence). The CDR3 protein is CASSSSTGGSSPLHF.

The chain has TRBV7-8 and TRBJ2-1, with TRBD1 identical over 8 bases. V gave up 5 bases and J gave up 9 bases; unmatched junction bases: 9. Germline V lookup: CDR1 SGHVS, CDR2 FQNEAQ. The CDR3 extends over 14 amino acids. Written as DNA, the CDR3 is TGTGCCAGCAGCCCCGAGGGACAGGCCATTGAGCAGTTCTTC. It encodes CASSPEGQAIEQFF. Using reference TRBV7-8 and TRBJ2-1 for the parts outside the CDR3, the full variable domain is GAGVSQSPRYKVAKRGQDVALRCDPISGHVSLFWYQQALGQGPEFLTYFQNEAQLDKSGLPSDRFFAERPEGSVSTLKIQRTQQEDSAVYLCASSPEGQAIEQFFGPGTRLTVL.

V gene TRBV18 combines with J gene TRBJ2-6; 8 bases agree with TRBD1. Germline V lookup: CDR1 KGHSH, CDR2 LQKENI. J was trimmed by 0 bases and V by 6 bases; bases with no gene match: 10. This CDR3 has 18 amino acids. The CDR3 here is CASSHRGTGGSGANVLTF. CDR3 nucleotide sequence: TGTGCCAGCTCCCACAGGGGGACCGGGGGCTCTGGGGCCAACGTCCTGACTTTC.

As regards this clone: Other DNA sequences in this specimen translate into the identical CDR3. The chain couples TRBV9 to TRBJ1-5, with 10 bases lining up with TRBD1. Trimming removed 0 bases from V and 7 bases from J; junction bases left unmatched: 4. Germline CDR1 SGDLS, CDR2 YYNGEE. The CDR3 spans 15 residues. CDR3 coding DNA: TGTGCCAGCAGCGTAGGGGACAGGGGAGGGCAGCCCCAGCATTTT. Amino acids: CASSVGDRGGQPQHF.

V is TRBV7-9 and J is TRBJ2-5; 8 positions agree with TRBD1. J was trimmed by 4 bases and V by 0 bases; bases with no gene match: 10. The CDR3 covers 17 residues. Germline V gene lookup returns CDR1 SEHNR and CDR2 FQNEAQ (reference sequence). This chain's CDR3 is CASSLASQGGGGETQYF. The CDR3 region has the DNA TGTGCCAGCAGCTTAGCGTCACAGGGGGGAGGCGGAGAGACCCAGTACTTC.

The chain joins TRBV18 to TRBJ1-2; D perhaps matches TRBD1 (5 bases). The germline gives CDR1 KGHSH, CDR2 LQKENI. The CDR3 loop spans 15 amino acids. The V and J ends lost 0 bases and 4 bases respectively, with 12 bases between them. The CDR3 DNA reads TGTGCCAGCTCACCACCGGGCAGGGAAAGCTATGGCTACACCTTC. This codes for CASSPPGRESYGYTF. Together with reference TRBV18 and TRBJ1-2, the CDR3 gives the full variable domain: NAGVMQNPRHLVRRRGQEARLRCSPMKGHSHVYWYRQLPEEGLKFMVYLQKENIIDESGMPKERFSAEFPKEGPSILRIQQVVRGDSAAYFCASSPPGRESYGYTFGSGTRLTVV.

V is TRBV5-5 and J is TRBJ2-3, with 12 bases aligning to TRBD1. This CDR3 is built from 17 residues. The J segment lost 4 bases and the V segment lost 4 bases, leaving 10 bases of the junction unmatched. The germline CDR1 and CDR2 sequences are SGHKS and YYEKEE (reference sequence). This CDR3 reads CASSGAGTGGIADTQYF. For the CDR3, the DNA is TGTGCCAGCAGCGGCGCTGGGACAGGGGGCATCGCAGATACGCAGTATTTT.

This sequence joins TRBV6-2 or TRBV6-3 and TRBJ1-6; D is uncertain. There are 12 residues in the CDR3. Trimming stripped 5 bases from V and 8 bases from J, with 7 bases between. Germline CDR1 reads MNHEY; CDR2 reads SVGEGT. CDR3 nucleotide sequence: TGTGCCAGCAGTCCCCAGTATTCACCCCTCCACTTT. Translating gives CASSPQYSPLHF.

V gene TRBV11-2 combines with J gene TRBJ1-3; D gene uncertain. Between the trimmed V and J ends, which lost 2 bases and 0 bases, there was a span of 5 bases. This CDR3 has 14 amino acids. The germline gives CDR1 SGHAT, CDR2 FQNNGV. The CDR3 loop reads CASSLSRSGNTIYF. The CDR3 DNA follows: TGTGCCAGCAGCTTAAGCCGCTCTGGAAACACCATATATTTT.

The rearrangement joins TRBV6-2 or TRBV6-3 to TRBJ1-1; no clear D gene. Trimming took 4 bases from V and 1 from J, leaving 13 bases between them. The germline gives CDR1 MNHEY, CDR2 SVGEGT. The CDR3 is 15 amino acids. CDR3 nucleotide sequence: TGTGCCAGCAGTTTAGCCCCCCGGGGGAACACTGAAGCTTTCTTT. It yields the protein CASSLAPRGNTEAFF.

This sequence joins TRBV19 and TRBJ2-3; possibly TRBD1 for D (5 bases). This CDR3 comprises 13 residues. The germline V gene has CDR1 LNHDA and CDR2 SQIVND (reference sequence). Trimming shortened V by 6 bases and J by 5 bases, and 12 bases separated the two germline ends. CDR3 DNA sequence: TGTGCCAGTAGGGCCTCAGGGTTAGATACGCAGTATTTT. This sequence encodes CASRASGLDTQYF.

V is TRBV2 and J is TRBJ2-7; 11 positions agree with TRBD2. Germline CDR1 is SNHLY and CDR2 is FYNNEI. V gave up 4 bases and J gave up 0 bases; unmatched junction bases: 2. CDR3 length equals 15 residues. This CDR3 is CASSATSGISYEQYF. In nucleotides, the CDR3 is TGTGCCAGCAGTGCGACTAGCGGGATCTCCTACGAGCAGTACTTC.

The chain employs TRBV4-1 and TRBJ1-6; D possibly corresponds to TRBD1 (5 bases). With 1 base removed from V and 3 bases from J, the gap between germline ends came to 13 bases. Germline CDR1 reads MGHRA; CDR2 reads YSYEKL. The CDR3 length is 17 residues. The DNA for the CDR3 is TGCGCCAGCAGCCAAGTGGAGGGGACTTTCTATAATTCACCCCTCCACTTT. Its protein product is CASSQVEGTFYNSPLHF.

The chain is built from TRBV5-4 and TRBJ1-6; the D gene is possibly TRBD1 (5 bases). V was trimmed by 2 bases and J by 10 bases, leaving 10 bases between them. The CDR3 runs 13 residues. Germline assignment: CDR1 SGHNT and CDR2 YYREEE (reference sequence). CDR3 amino acids: CASSFGGDSPLHF. CDR3 in DNA: TGTGCCAGCAGCTTTGGGGGGGACTCACCCCTCCACTTT.

This clone was observed a handful of times. The chain has TRBV24-1 and TRBJ1-2; D unclear. Germline CDR1 and CDR2: KGHDR and SFDVKD. The V and J ends lost 1 base and 3 bases respectively, with 8 bases between them. The CDR3 runs to 14 residues. CDR3 amino acids: CATSDFPRDYGYTF. CDR3 DNA sequence: TGTGCCACCAGTGATTTTCCCCGGGACTATGGCTACACCTTC.

The chain employs TRBV21-1 and TRBJ2-7; the listed D gene, TRBD1, was not tested against the DNA. TRBV21-1 is a recognized pseudogene. CDR3 length: 15 residues. CDR3 DNA: TGTGCCAGCAGCAAGTTGGTCAGGGTGAGGTACGAGCAGTACTTC. It specifies CASSKLVRVRYEQYF.